The clone carrying this T cell receptor beta chain showed up just a few times. This entry is derived from a study of blood T cells in healthy people across ages. Germline CDR1 and CDR2: LGHDT and YNNKEL (reference sequence). The CDR3 is made up of 16 amino acids. Trimming pared 1 base from V and 1 base from J, leaving 13 bases between. Combining a sample-barcoded 5' primer with a J-beta primer mix, a second PCR ran for about 6 to 11 cycles. TCRdb re-called the 5' RACE reads through MiXCR, storing one row per CDR3 protein. The sample shows 1,500,000 or so distinct CDR3 sequences, 42% of them seen only once.

The chain joins TRBV3-1 to TRBJ2-5; tentative D call: TRBD2 (5 bases). Sequences were obtained from blood. The sequence was obtained from a woman under 30 in good health. DNA of the CDR3: TGTGCCAGCAGCCAAGGGCGGGCGTTACCCCAAGAGACCCAGTACTTC. Translated: CASSQGRALPQETQYF.